This T cell receptor (beta chain) was retrieved from a study of blood T cell repertoires in COVID-19. Whole-study context: The origin of the acute and convalescent COVID-19 samples was the United States, Italy and Spain.

Source study methods: Amplification of reference gene primers provided the estimated nucleated cell counts. TCRdb keeps only in-frame clones here, not all; method: immunoSEQ multiplex PCR. The V and J calls and clone size come from that table; D and trimming were worked out from the DNA. The profile shows about 440,000 clones, approximately 88% of them singletons. A Seattle source enrolled patients during active infection and followed them longitudinally. In germline, CDR1 is SNHLY, CDR2 FYNNEI. CDR3 size: 12 residues. The V end lost 7 bases, the J end lost 5 bases, and 9 bases lay between the germline ends.

The specimen sequenced was peripheral blood. This clonotype was obtained from a woman between 45 and 65 years old with COVID-19, enrolled during active disease. The chain is built from TRBV2 and TRBJ1-5; D gene unclear. The CDR3 DNA reads TGTGCCAGCACGGGAGGCTATCAGCCCCAGCATTTT. The encoded protein is CASTGGYQPQHF.